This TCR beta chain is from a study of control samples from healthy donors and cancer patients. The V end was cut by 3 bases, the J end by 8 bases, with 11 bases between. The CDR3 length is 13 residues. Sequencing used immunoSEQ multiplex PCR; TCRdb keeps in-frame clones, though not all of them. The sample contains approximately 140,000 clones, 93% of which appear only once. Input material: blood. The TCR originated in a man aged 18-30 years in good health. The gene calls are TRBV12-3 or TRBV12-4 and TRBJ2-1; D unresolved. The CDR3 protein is CASSLAPHDEQFF. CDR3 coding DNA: TGTGCCAGCAGTTTGGCCCCGCATGATGAGCAGTTCTTC.